This TCR beta chain was identified during a study of brain T cells in children with intractable seizures. After removal of 2 bases from V and 3 bases from J, the junction contained 4 bases not matched to a gene. CDR3 length equals 16 residues. CDR1 is MDHEN, CDR2 SYDVKM, per germline. Broader study findings: Only CDR3 sequence similarity suggested viral specificity, without known HCMV serostatus.

As for this clone: As yet, its antigen is unknown.

Sequencing used immunoSEQ multiplex PCR; TCRdb keeps in-frame clones, though not all of them. The table has 340,000 or so clones, 93% seen once. Stated time point: blood from clinic visit 5 months post-surgery; TSC patient then seizure free. Only cases whose brain tissue showed the highest T cell transcript signatures were sequenced. The sequence derives from a boy less than two years old with tuberous sclerosis and intractable seizures. The sequencing used peripheral blood, collected about 5 months after surgery. This chain uses TRBV28 with TRBJ2-6; TRBD1 agrees at 7 bases. CDR3 sequence reads: CASSLARGLGANVLTF. The DNA of the CDR3 is TGTGCCAGCAGTTTAGCAAGGGGGCTTGGGGCCAACGTCCTGACTTTC.